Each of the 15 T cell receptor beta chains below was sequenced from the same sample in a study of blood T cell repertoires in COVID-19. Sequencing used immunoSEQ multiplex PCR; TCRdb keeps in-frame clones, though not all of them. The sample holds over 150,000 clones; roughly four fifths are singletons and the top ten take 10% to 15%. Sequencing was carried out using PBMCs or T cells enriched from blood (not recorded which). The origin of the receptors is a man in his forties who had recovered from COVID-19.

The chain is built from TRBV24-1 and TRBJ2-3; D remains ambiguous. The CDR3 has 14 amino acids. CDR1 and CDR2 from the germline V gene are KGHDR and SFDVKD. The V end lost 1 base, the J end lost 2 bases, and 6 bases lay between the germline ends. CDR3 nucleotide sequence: TGTGCCACCAGTGATTTTTATTTCACAGATACGCAGTATTTT. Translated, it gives CATSDFYFTDTQYF.

Here the CDR3 reads CASRQGGYSYEQYF. For the CDR3, the DNA is TGTGCCAGCAGACAGGGCGGCTACTCCTACGAGCAGTACTTC. J is TRBJ2-7 and V is TRBV11-1; possibly TRBD1 for D (6 bases). Trimming stripped 6 bases from V and 0 bases from J, with 12 bases between. This CDR3 is built from 14 residues. Germline CDR1 and CDR2: SGHAT and FQDESV (reference sequence).

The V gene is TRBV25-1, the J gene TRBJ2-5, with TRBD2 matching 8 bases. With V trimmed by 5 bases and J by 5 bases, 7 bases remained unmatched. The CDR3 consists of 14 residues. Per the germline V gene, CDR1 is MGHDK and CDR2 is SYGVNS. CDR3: CASSNAGGIETQYF. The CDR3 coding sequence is TGTGCCAGCAGTAACGCGGGAGGTATTGAGACCCAGTACTTC.

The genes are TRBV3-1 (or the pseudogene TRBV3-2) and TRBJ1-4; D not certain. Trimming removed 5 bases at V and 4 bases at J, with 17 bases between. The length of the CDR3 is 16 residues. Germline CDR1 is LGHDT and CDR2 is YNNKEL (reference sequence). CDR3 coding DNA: TGTGCCAGCAGCTCCCTGTTCCGCCCGGTTAATGAAAAACTGTTTTTT. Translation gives CASSSLFRPVNEKLFF.

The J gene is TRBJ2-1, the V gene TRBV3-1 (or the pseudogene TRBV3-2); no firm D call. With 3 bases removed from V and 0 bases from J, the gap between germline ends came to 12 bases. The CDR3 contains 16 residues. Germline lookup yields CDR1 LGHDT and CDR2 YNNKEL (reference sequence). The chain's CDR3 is CASSHLDQSSYNEQFF. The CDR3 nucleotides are TGTGCCAGCAGCCACCTAGACCAGAGCTCCTACAATGAGCAGTTCTTC.

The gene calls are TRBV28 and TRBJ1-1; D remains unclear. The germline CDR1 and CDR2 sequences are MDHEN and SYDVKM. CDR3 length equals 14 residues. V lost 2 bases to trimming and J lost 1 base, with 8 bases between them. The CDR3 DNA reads TGTGCCAGCAGTTTAGAGGTTGGGAACACTGAAGCTTTCTTT. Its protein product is CASSLEVGNTEAFF.

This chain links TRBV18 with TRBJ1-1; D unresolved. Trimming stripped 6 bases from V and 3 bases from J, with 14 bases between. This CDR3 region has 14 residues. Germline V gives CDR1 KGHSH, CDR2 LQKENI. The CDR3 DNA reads TGTGCCAGCTCCCCTTCTGGAGGACACACTGAAGCTTTCTTT. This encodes CASSPSGGHTEAFF.

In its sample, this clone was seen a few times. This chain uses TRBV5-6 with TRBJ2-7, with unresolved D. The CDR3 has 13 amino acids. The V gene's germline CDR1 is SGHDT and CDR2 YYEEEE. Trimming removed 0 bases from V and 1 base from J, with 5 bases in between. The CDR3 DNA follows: TGTGCCAGCAGCTTGGTACAGTCCTACGAGCAGTACGTC. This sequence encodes CASSLVQSYEQYV.

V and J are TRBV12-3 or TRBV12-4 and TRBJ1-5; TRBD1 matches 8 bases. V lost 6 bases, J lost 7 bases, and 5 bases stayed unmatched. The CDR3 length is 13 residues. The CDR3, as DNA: TGTGCCAGCAGGGACAGGGCTGGCCAGCCCCAGCATTTT. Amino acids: CASRDRAGQPQHF.

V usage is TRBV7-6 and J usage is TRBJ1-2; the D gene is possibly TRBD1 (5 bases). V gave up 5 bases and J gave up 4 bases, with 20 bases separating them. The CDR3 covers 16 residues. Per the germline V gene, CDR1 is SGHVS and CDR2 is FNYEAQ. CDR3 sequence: CASSLSAGEEGYGYTF. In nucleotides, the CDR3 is TGTGCCAGCAGCCTCTCAGCGGGGGAAGAAGGCTATGGCTACACCTTC.

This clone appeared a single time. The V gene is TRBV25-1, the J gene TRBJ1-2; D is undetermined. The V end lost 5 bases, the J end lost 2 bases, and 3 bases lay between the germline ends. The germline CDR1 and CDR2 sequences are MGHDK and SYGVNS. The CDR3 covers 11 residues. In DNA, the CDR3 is TGTGCCAGCAGTTTAAACTATGGCTACACCTTC. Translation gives CASSLNYGYTF.

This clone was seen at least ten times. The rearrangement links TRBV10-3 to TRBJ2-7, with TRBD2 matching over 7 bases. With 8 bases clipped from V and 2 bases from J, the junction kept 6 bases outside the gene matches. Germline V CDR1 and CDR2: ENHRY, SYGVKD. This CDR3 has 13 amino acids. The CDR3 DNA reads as TGTGCCATCTCTAGCGGAGATACCTACGAGCAGTACGTC. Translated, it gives CAISSGDTYEQYV.

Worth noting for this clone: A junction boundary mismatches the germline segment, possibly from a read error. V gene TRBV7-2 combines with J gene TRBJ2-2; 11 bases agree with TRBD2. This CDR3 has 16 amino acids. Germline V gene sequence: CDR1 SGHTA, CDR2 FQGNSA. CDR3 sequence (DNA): TGTGCCAGCAGCTCGGGACTAGCGGTACAGACCGAGGAGCTGTTTTTT. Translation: CASSSGLAVQTEELFF.

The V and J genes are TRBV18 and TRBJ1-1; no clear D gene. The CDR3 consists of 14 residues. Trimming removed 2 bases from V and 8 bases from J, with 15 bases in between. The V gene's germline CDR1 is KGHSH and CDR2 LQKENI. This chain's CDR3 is CASSPINGEAEAFF. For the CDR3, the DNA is TGTGCCAGCTCACCAATTAACGGTGAGGCCGAAGCTTTCTTT.

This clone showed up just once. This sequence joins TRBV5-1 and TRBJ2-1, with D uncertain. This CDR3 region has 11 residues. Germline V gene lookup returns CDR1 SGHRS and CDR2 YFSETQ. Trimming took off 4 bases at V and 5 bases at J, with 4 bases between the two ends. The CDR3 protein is CASSLDNEQFF. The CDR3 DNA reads TGCGCCAGCAGCCTTGACAATGAGCAGTTCTTC.